This TCR beta chain is from a study of cytomegalovirus exposure and HLA in healthy donors. Study findings and constraints: Later, an analysis found that common viral pathogens appeared to be linked with several of the most significant clusters. Per a later analysis, HLA-associated TCR beta chains showed more clonal expansion than other, equally common TCR beta chains.

With regard to this clone: The antigen is unknown.

Use of 60 Vbeta and 13 Jbeta primers characterized the PCR. Method: immunoSEQ multiplex PCR; TCRdb's copy keeps in-frame clones and lacks some. Found here are some 100,000 clones, around 79% of them singletons; the top ten hold 1.5% to 2%. The receptor comes from a middle-aged woman in good health and CMV-seronegative. The sequencing sample was made of PBMCs.

The CDR3 DNA reads TGTGCCAGCAGCCAAGATTACGCGACTAGTGGGAATGAGCAGTTCTTC. Its translation: CASSQDYATSGNEQFF. This sequence joins TRBV4-2 and TRBJ2-1, with D maybe TRBD2 (6 bases). Germline V gene sequence: CDR1 LGHNA, CDR2 YNFKEQ. Trimming removed 0 bases at V and 7 bases at J, with 16 bases between. This CDR3 comprises 16 residues.